This T cell receptor beta chain was recorded in a study of control samples from healthy donors and cancer patients. V was clipped by 7 bases and J by 0 bases; unmatched bases: 8. The germline CDR1 and CDR2 sequences are MNHEY and SVGEGT. The CDR3 spans 15 residues. Clones were sequenced by immunoSEQ multiplex PCR, and TCRdb holds only the in-frame ones, with some missing. The sample includes approximately 100,000 clones, around 89% seen only once; the top ten take approximately 16%. Sequencing was performed on blood. The chain is built from TRBV6-2 or TRBV6-3 and TRBJ1-2; 7 bases map to TRBD1. The receptor was derived from a woman aged 45-59 years in good health. DNA for the CDR3: TGTGCCAGCACCCCAAGGAGGGGGCCTAACTATGGCTACACCTTC. It translates to CASTPRRGPNYGYTF.